This TCR beta chain was identified in a study of T cell responses to AZD1222 COVID-19 vaccine (dated by TCRdb to 2020 to 2023). Background for the entire study: TCR sequencing covered approximately 230 trial participants: 200 to 210 given two doses of AZD1222 and approximately 26 given two doses of MenACWY control vaccine. Enrollment into the trials was organized by age into subgroups of 18-55, 56-69 and 70-plus years, and those subgroups contained about 150, 27 and 61 TCR-sequenced participants, respectively. Overall results and qualifications from the work: The whole spike protein was spanned by vaccine-associated CD4 TCRs, and dominant responses were seen in regions 160-218 and 743-854. In the small 56-69-year group, the increase in depth fell short of significance, most likely because of low power. Conclusions about previously exposed vaccinees are limited, since just six AZD1222 recipients were seropositive for SARS-CoV-2 at baseline. Reportedly, close to half of the unique spike-specific TCRs recognized epitopes lying outside the regions that are mutated in the B.1.351 and B.1.1.7 variants. Because no day 14 peak-response samples were available, the repertoires could be characterized only after the peak T cell response. After two AZD1222 doses, spike-specific TCR breadth and depth were significantly higher than at day 0 and than in MenACWY recipients. Participants were mostly white British and included more females than males, and it was suggested by the authors that clonal diversity may have been underestimated.

The CDR3 sequence holds 16 residues, the cysteine and phenylalanine included. The CDR3 DNA has 48 bases and is translated from base 1. Trimming removed 2 bases from V and 3 bases from J, leaving 16 bases between the germline ends. The germline V gene provides CDR1 MGHRA and CDR2 YSYEKL. The sample's time point, from its label and the paper: baseline before first vaccination. Taken with the paper, the label for treatment or condition translates to: meningococcal conjugate vaccine given as trial control. Vaccinee samples were obtained from the UK trials COV001 and COV002, which included a single-blind randomized controlled phase 2/3 trial of AZD1222 (ChAdOx1 nCoV-19) in healthy adults. Trial participant PBMC samples were collected at day 0 and day 28 after the second dose for TCRbeta chain sequencing. The CDR3 regions of human TCRbeta chains were subjected to immunosequencing. On the study's bioinformatics: Repertoire TCRs were checked for matches against a reference library of SARS-CoV-2-specific TCRs that had been generated using the MIRA antigen-specificity platform. Breadth was defined as the fraction of unique TCRs that were SARS-CoV-2-associated, and depth was defined as the fraction of total T cells that were SARS-CoV-2-associated. Using the MIRA data, each spike-specific TCR was assigned both to the spike region to which the TCR was reactive and to a CD4 or CD8 class. Log10-transformed breadth and depth values were compared by one-way ANOVA with Sidak's multiple comparisons tests. TCRdb carries this immuneACCESS record with in-frame sequences only. Its versions omit some clonotypes, under half of them owing to an unresolved V gene in the studies checked, with the rest unexplained. That table furnishes V, J and clone size, whereas the DNA furnished D and trimming. The table for this sample lists 140,000 to 150,000 clones; around nine tenths of them were counted only once. The ten largest account for roughly 2.8% of the sample.

To note about this clone: Its specific antigen is unknown. No much larger clone is present one base from it, and per-base qualities are unavailable.

Sequenced material: peripheral blood, taken on day 0 of MenACWY control vaccination. The receptor was isolated from an adult in good health. This sequence uses TRBV4-1 and TRBJ1-1, with the D gene not confidently named. In nucleotide form, the sequence is TGCGCCAGCAGCCAAAGTCCTGGAAGGACCGACACTGAAGCTTTCTTT. Translated, this gives CASSQSPGRTDTEAFF.